These T cell receptor beta chains were read from a single sample in a study of CD8 T cells in cerebrospinal fluid in Alzheimer's disease. TCRdb re-called the 10x single-cell sequencing reads; every CDR3 protein appears as one record, without DNA. This sample's clone table lists over a thousand distinct CDR3 sequences. The source material was cerebrospinal fluid. The receptors originated from a human donor with mild cognitive impairment. Both conserved end residues are part of each CDR3. For some rows the clone size is stated as once, few or many, or as a class when expanded; others skip it.

j_call: TRBJ1-5; clone_size: large; v_call: TRBV20-1; cdr3_aa: CSARAPGVDQPQHF
j_call: TRBJ1-1; clone_size: large; v_call: TRBV6-2/TRBV6-3; cdr3_aa: CASSRLQNTEAFF
j_call: TRBJ1-5; clone_size: -; v_call: TRBV6-1; cdr3_aa: CASSEGTGRYQPQHF
j_call: TRBJ2-1; clone_size: medium-sized; v_call: TRBV5-4; cdr3_aa: CASSSSVQRGTYNEQFF
j_call: TRBJ2-2; clone_size: -; v_call: TRBV19; cdr3_aa: CASSKDRGTGELFF
j_call: TRBJ2-7; clone_size: medium-sized; v_call: TRBV12-3/TRBV12-4; cdr3_aa: CASSFSVGEQYF
j_call: TRBJ1-2; clone_size: medium-sized; v_call: TRBV14; cdr3_aa: CASSQGSERDGYTF
j_call: TRBJ1-2; clone_size: -; v_call: TRBV4-3; cdr3_aa: CASSQDGGLWGYTF
j_call: TRBJ2-1; clone_size: -; v_call: TRBV6-5; cdr3_aa: CASSREGLAGRRYEQFF
j_call: TRBJ1-1; clone_size: large; v_call: TRBV4-1; cdr3_aa: CASSQESLNTEAFF
j_call: TRBJ2-2; clone_size: large; v_call: TRBV11-2; cdr3_aa: CASSLGSGNTGELFF
j_call: TRBJ2-3; clone_size: medium-sized; v_call: TRBV12-3/TRBV12-4; cdr3_aa: CASSFHRSTDTQYF
j_call: TRBJ2-1; clone_size: -; v_call: TRBV25-1; cdr3_aa: CASSGGLAGGGNEQFF
j_call: TRBJ1-1; clone_size: medium-sized; v_call: TRBV9; cdr3_aa: CASSVGVMNTEAFF
j_call: TRBJ2-7; clone_size: -; v_call: TRBV2; cdr3_aa: CASSEAPGQAYEQYF
j_call: TRBJ1-1; clone_size: medium-sized; v_call: TRBV10-3; cdr3_aa: CAIGASGTEAFF
j_call: TRBJ2-7; clone_size: medium-sized; v_call: TRBV10-3; cdr3_aa: CAISDGGYEQYF
j_call: TRBJ1-1; clone_size: -; v_call: TRBV20-1; cdr3_aa: CSARSFVGRNTEAFF
j_call: TRBJ1-2; clone_size: medium-sized; v_call: TRBV10-3; cdr3_aa: CAIRDNVSGYTF
j_call: TRBJ1-2; clone_size: medium-sized; v_call: TRBV3-1; cdr3_aa: CASSQGQGVGYTF
j_call: TRBJ2-7; clone_size: -; v_call: TRBV6-5; cdr3_aa: CASSYSGDRAYEQYF
j_call: TRBJ1-5; clone_size: medium-sized; v_call: TRBV3-1; cdr3_aa: CASSFHGPGSNQPQHF
j_call: TRBJ2-1; clone_size: large; v_call: TRBV11-3; cdr3_aa: CASARDSGSNEQFF
j_call: TRBJ2-3; clone_size: -; v_call: TRBV27; cdr3_aa: CASSPRWGLSTDTQYF
j_call: TRBJ1-1; clone_size: medium-sized; v_call: TRBV5-1; cdr3_aa: CASSQSGQNTEAFF
j_call: TRBJ2-7; clone_size: -; v_call: TRBV20-1; cdr3_aa: CSGYREVNEQYF
j_call: TRBJ1-1; clone_size: -; v_call: TRBV20-1; cdr3_aa: CSARDLRLNTEAFF
j_call: TRBJ2-7; clone_size: medium-sized; v_call: TRBV9; cdr3_aa: CASSVNSYEQYF
j_call: TRBJ2-5; clone_size: large; v_call: TRBV5-1; cdr3_aa: CASSTGPGQETQYF
j_call: TRBJ2-1; clone_size: -; v_call: TRBV5-1; cdr3_aa: CASSLGTGNYNEQFF
j_call: TRBJ1-1; clone_size: medium-sized; v_call: TRBV12-3/TRBV12-4; cdr3_aa: CASTKGQGGSGAFF
j_call: TRBJ2-1; clone_size: large; v_call: TRBV5-1; cdr3_aa: CASSLGSSYNEQFF
j_call: TRBJ2-7; clone_size: -; v_call: TRBV5-1; cdr3_aa: CASSLEASGGYEQYF
j_call: TRBJ1-1; clone_size: medium-sized; v_call: TRBV7-2; cdr3_aa: CASSLAGTGGVTEAFF
j_call: TRBJ2-7; clone_size: medium-sized; v_call: TRBV5-1; cdr3_aa: CASGEEISYEQYF
j_call: TRBJ2-3; clone_size: medium-sized; v_call: TRBV7-9; cdr3_aa: CASSYLAGGSTDTQYF
j_call: TRBJ2-3; clone_size: medium-sized; v_call: TRBV4-1; cdr3_aa: CASSLGTSGVLGTDTQYF
j_call: TRBJ2-3; clone_size: medium-sized; v_call: TRBV5-1; cdr3_aa: CASSLTATSTDTQYF
j_call: TRBJ2-5; clone_size: medium-sized; v_call: TRBV11-2; cdr3_aa: CASRLAGSETQYF
j_call: TRBJ2-1; clone_size: medium-sized; v_call: TRBV10-3; cdr3_aa: CAISETSDSYNEQFF
j_call: TRBJ2-5; clone_size: medium-sized; v_call: TRBV9; cdr3_aa: CASSVGQGLETQYF
j_call: TRBJ1-1; clone_size: -; v_call: TRBV7-8; cdr3_aa: CASSLGGETGYTEAFF
j_call: TRBJ2-7; clone_size: medium-sized; v_call: TRBV4-1; cdr3_aa: CASSLSGQGGEQYF
j_call: TRBJ2-1; clone_size: medium-sized; v_call: TRBV10-3; cdr3_aa: CAISDRHKESSYNEQFF
j_call: TRBJ2-3; clone_size: hyperexpanded; v_call: TRBV12-3/TRBV12-4; cdr3_aa: CASSRGDRGDTQYF
j_call: TRBJ2-7; clone_size: medium-sized; v_call: TRBV24-1; cdr3_aa: CATSAGTYEQYF
j_call: TRBJ2-1; clone_size: medium-sized; v_call: TRBV2; cdr3_aa: CASRSPENNEQFF
j_call: TRBJ2-5; clone_size: -; v_call: TRBV7-7; cdr3_aa: CASSQTTSGSRKTQYF